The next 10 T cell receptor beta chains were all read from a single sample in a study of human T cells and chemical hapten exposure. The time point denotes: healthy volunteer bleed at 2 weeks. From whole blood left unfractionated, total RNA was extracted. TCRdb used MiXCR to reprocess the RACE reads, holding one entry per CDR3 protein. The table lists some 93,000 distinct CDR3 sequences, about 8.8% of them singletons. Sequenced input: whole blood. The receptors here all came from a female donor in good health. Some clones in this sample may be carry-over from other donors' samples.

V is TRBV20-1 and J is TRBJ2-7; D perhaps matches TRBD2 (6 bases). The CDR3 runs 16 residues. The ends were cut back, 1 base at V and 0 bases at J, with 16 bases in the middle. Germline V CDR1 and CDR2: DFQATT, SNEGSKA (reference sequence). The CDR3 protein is CSARGLGRDPSYEQYF. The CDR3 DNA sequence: TGCAGTGCTAGAGGGTTAGGGCGGGATCCCTCCTACGAGCAGTACTTC.

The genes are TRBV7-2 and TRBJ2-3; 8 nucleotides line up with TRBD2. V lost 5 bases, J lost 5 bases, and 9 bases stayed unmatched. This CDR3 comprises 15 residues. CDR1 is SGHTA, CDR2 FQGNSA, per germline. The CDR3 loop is CASSRGLARGDTQYF. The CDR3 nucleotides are TGTGCCAGCAGCCGAGGACTAGCAAGGGGAGATACGCAGTATTTT.

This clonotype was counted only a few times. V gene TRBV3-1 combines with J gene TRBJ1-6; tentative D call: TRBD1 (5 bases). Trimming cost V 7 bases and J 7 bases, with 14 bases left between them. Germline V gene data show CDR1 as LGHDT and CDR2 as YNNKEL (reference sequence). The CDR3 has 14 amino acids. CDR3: CASTPWGQNSPLHF. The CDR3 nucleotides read TGTGCCAGCACCCCCTGGGGCCAGAATTCACCCCTCCACTTT.

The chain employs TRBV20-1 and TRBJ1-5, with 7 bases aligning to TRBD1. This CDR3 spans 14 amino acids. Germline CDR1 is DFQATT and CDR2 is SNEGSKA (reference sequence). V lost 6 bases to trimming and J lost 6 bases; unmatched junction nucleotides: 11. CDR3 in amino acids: CSAYTGVTSQPQHF. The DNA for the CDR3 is TGCAGTGCGTACACAGGGGTGACGAGTCAGCCCCAGCATTTT.

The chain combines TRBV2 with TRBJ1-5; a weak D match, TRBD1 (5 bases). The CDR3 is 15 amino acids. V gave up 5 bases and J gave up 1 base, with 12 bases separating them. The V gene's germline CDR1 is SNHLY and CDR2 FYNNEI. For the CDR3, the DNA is TGTGCCAGCAGTCCCTCGGGGCGAAGCAATCAGCCCCAGCATTTT. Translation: CASSPSGRSNQPQHF.

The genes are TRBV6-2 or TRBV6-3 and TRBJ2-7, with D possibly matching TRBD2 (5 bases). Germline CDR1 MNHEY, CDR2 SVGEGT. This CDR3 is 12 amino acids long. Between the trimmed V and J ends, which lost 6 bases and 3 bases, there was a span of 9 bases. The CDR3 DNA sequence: TGTGCCAGCAGCGGGATCTACTACGAGCAGTACTTC. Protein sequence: CASSGIYYEQYF.

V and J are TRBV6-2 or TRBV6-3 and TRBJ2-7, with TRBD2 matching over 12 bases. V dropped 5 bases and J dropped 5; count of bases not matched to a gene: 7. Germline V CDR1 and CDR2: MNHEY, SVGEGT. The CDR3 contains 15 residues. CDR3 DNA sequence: TGTGCCAGCAGTACCGGACTAGCGGGAAGCCACGAGCAGTACTTC. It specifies CASSTGLAGSHEQYF.

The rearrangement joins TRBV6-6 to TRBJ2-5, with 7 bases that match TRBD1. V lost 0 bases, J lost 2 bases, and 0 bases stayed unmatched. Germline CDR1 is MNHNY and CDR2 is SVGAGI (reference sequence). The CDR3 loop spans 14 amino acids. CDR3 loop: CASSYSTGQETQYF. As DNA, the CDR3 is TGTGCCAGCAGTTACTCGACAGGGCAAGAGACCCAGTACTTC.

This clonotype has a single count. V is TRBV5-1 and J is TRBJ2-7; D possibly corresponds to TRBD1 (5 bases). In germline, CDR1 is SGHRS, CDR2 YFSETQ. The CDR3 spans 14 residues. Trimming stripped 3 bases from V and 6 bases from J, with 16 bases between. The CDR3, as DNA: TGCGCCAGCAGCTCAGGGTCTTCGGCCTGCGAGCAGTACTTC. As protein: CASSSGSSACEQYF.

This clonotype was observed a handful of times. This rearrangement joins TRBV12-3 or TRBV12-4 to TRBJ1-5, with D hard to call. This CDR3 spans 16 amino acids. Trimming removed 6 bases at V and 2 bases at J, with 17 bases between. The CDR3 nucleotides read TGTGCCAGCAGCCAGGACTCCCTGAGGGGCAATCAGCCCCAGCATTTT. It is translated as CASSQDSLRGNQPQHF.